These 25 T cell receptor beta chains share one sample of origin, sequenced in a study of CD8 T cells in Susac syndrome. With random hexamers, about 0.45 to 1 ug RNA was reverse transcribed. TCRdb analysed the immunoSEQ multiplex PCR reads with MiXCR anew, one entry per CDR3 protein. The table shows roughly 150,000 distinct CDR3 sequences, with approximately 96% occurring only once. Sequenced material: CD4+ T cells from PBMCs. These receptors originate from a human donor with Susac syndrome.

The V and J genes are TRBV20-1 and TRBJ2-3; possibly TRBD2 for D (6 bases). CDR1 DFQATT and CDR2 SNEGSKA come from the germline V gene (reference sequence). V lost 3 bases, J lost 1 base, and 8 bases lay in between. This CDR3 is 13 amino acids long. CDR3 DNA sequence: TGCAGTGCTAGGCAGCGGGGCACAGATACGCAGTATTTT. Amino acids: CSARQRGTDTQYF.

The CDR3 coding sequence is TGTGCCAGCAGTTATAATTCACCCCTCCACTTT. This codes for CASSYNSPLHF. The gene calls are TRBV12-3 or TRBV12-4 and TRBJ1-6; D uncertain. V was clipped by 4 bases and J by 5 bases, with 0 bases between them. The CDR3 contains 11 residues.

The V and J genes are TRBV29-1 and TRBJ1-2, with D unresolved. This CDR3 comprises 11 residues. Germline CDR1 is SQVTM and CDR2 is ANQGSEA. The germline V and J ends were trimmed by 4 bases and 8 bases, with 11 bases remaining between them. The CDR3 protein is CSVGGSKGYTF. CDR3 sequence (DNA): TGCAGCGTTGGAGGGTCTAAGGGCTACACCTTC.

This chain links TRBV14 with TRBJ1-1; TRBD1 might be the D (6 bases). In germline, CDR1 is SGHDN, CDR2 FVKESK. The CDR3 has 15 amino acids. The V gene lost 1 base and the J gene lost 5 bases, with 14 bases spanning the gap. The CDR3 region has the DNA TGTGCCAGCAGCCAAGGGACAGTTGGAGGGACTGAAGCTTTCTTT. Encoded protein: CASSQGTVGGTEAFF.

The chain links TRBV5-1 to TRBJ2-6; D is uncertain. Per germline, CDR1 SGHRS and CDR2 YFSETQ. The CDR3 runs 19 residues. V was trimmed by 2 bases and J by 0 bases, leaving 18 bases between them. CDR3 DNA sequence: TGCGCCAGCAGCTTTGGGATTGGGTCCGCACTCTCTGGGGCCAACGTCCTGACTTTC. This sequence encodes CASSFGIGSALSGANVLTF.

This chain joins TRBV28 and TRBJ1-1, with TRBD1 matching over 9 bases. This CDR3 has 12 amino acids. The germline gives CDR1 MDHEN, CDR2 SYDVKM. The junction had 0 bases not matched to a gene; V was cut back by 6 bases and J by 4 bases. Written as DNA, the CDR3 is TGTGCCAGCAGGACAGGGGGCACTGAAGCTTTCTTT. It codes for CASRTGGTEAFF.

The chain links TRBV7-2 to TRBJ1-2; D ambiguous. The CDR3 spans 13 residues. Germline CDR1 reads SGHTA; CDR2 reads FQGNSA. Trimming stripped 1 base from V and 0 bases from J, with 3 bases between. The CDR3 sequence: CASSLDANYGYTF. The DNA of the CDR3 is TGTGCCAGCAGCTTAGATGCTAACTATGGCTACACCTTC.

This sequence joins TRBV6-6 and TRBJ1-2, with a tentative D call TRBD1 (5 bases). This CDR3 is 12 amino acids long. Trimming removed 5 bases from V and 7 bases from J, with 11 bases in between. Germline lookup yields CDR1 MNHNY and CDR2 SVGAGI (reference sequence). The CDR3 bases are TGTGCCAGCAGTGGGGGGAGTCCTGGCTACACCTTC. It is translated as CASSGGSPGYTF.

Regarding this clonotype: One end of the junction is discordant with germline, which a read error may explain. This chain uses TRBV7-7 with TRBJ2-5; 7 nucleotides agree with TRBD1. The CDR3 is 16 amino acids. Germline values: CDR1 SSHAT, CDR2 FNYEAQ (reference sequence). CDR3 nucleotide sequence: TGTGCTAGCAGCTTAAGGGCGGACAGGATCAAAGAGACCCAGTACTTC. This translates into CASSLRADRIKETQYF.

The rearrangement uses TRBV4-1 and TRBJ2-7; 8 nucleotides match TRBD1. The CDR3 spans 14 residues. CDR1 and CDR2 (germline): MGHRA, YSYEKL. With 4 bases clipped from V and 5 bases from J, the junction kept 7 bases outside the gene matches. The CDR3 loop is CASSLQDRVHEQYF. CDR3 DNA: TGCGCCAGCAGCCTGCAGGACAGGGTCCACGAGCAGTACTTC.

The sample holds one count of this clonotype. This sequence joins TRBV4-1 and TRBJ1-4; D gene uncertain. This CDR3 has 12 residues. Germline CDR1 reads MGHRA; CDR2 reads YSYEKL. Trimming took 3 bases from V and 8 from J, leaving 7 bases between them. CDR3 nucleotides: TGCGCCAGCAGCCAGATTTCCGAAAAACTGTTTTTT. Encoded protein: CASSQISEKLFF.

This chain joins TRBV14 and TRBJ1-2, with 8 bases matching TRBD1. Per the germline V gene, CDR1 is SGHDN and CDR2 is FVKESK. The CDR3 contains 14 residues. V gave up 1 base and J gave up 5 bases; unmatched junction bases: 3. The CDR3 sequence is CASSQVRGLYGYTF. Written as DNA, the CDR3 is TGTGCCAGCAGCCAAGTCAGGGGGCTATATGGCTACACCTTC.

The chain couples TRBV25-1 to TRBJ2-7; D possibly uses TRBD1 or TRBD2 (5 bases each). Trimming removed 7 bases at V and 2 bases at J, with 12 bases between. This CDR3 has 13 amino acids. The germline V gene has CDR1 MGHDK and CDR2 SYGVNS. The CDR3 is CASTWDGPYEQYF. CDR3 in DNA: TGTGCCAGCACCTGGGACGGTCCCTACGAGCAGTACTTC.

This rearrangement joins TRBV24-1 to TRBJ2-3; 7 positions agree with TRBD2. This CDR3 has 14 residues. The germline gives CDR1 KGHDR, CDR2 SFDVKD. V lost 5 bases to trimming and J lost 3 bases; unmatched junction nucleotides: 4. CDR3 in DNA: TGTGCCACCAGTGGGGCTAGCGGAACAGATACGCAGTATTTT. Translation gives CATSGASGTDTQYF.

In DNA form, the CDR3 reads TGCGCCAGCAGCTGGGTAGACATTCAGTACTTC. This encodes CASSWVDIQYF. This rearrangement joins TRBV5-1 to TRBJ2-4, with D uncertain. The V and J ends lost 3 bases and 8 bases respectively, with 6 bases between them. CDR1 and CDR2 from the germline V gene are SGHRS and YFSETQ. The CDR3 contains 11 residues. The variable domain in full, with the rest retrieved from reference TRBV5-1 and TRBJ2-4, is KAGVTQTPRYLIKTRGQQVTLSCSPISGHRSVSWYQQTPGQGLQFLFEYFSETQRNKGNFPGRFSGRQFSNSRSEMNVSTLELGDSALYLCASSWVDIQYFGAGTRLSVL.

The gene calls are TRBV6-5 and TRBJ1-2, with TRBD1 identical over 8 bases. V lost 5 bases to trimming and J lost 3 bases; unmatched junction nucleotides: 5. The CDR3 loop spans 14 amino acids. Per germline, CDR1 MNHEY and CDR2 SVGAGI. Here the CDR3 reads CASSIDRGYYGYTF. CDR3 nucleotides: TGTGCCAGCAGTATCGACAGGGGATACTATGGCTACACCTTC.

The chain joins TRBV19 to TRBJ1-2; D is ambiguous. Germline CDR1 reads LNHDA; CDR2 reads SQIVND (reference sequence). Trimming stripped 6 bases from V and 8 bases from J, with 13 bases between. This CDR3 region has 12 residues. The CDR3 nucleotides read TGTGCCAGTAGCCGGACTCCGAGGGGCTACACCTTC. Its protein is CASSRTPRGYTF.

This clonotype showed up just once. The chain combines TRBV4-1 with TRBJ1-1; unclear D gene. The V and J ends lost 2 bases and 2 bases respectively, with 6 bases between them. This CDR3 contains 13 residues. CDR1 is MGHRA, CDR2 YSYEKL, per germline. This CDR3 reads CASSQRTNTEAFF. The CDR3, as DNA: TGCGCCAGCAGCCAAAGAACCAACACTGAAGCTTTCTTT.

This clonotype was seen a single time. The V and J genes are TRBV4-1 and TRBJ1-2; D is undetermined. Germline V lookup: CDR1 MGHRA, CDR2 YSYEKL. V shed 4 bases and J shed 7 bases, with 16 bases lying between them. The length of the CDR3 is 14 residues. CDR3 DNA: TGCGCCAGCAGCCCGGTGCGGGGTGAGGTTGGCTACACCTTC. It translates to CASSPVRGEVGYTF.

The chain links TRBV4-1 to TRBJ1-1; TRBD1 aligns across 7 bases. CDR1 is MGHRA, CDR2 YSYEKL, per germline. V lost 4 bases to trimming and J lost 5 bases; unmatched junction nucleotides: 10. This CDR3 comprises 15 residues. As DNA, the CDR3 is TGCGCCAGCAGCCCGCGCACCACAGGGGAGACTGAAGCTTTCTTT. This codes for CASSPRTTGETEAFF.

The CDR3 DNA sequence: TGTGCCAGCAGGTCGGGGGGGATGGGGAGTACGCAGTATTTT. Translation: CASRSGGMGSTQYF. V is TRBV27 and J is TRBJ2-3; 8 bases agree with TRBD2. The CDR3 totals 14 residues. Germline V gives CDR1 MNHEY, CDR2 SMNVEV (reference sequence). Trimming removed 6 bases from V and 8 bases from J; junction bases left unmatched: 10.

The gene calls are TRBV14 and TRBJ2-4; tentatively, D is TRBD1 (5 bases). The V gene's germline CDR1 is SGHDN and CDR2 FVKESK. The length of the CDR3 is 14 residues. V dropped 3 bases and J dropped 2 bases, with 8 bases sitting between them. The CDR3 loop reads CASSHRVSKNIQYF. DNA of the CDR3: TGTGCCAGCAGCCACAGGGTTTCCAAAAACATTCAGTACTTC.

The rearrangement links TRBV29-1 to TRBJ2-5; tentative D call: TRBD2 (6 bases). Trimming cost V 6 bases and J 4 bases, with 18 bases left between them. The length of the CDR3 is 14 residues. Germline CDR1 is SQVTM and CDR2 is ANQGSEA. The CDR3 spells CSVNRLGAGETQYF. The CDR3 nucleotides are TGCAGCGTCAACAGACTAGGAGCGGGAGAGACCCAGTACTTC.

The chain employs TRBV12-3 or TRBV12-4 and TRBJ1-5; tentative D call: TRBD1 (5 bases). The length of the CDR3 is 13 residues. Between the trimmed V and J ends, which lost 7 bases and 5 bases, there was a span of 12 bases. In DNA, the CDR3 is TGTGCCAGCAAGCTGGGCAGGGATCAGCCCCAGCATTTT. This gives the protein CASKLGRDQPQHF.

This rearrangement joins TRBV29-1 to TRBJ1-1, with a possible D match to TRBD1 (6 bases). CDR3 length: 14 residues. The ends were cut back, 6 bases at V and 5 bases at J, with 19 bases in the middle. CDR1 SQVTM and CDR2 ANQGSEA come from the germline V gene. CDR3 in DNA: TGCAGCGTCACACCGGGACACGGGGAAACTGAAGCTTTCTTT. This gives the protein CSVTPGHGETEAFF. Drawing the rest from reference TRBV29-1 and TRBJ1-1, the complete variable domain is SAVISQKPSRDICQRGTSLTIQCQVDSQVTMMFWYRQQPGQSLTLIATANQGSEATYESGFVIDKFPISRPNLTFSTLTVSNMSPEDSSIYLCSVTPGHGETEAFFGQGTRLTVV.